One T cell receptor (beta chain) is described in this entry. The record originates from a study of blood T cell repertoires in COVID-19. Study in general: Italy, Spain and the United States were the sources of the convalescent and acute COVID-19 samples. Sources were T cells, B-cell-depleted T cells, or PBMCs; the material itself was cDNA or gDNA.

In the original analysis: The authors estimated nucleated cell counts from reference gene primer amplification. Here immunoSEQ multiplex PCR was the method, and the copy in TCRdb shows in-frame clones only, minus some. V and J calls plus clone size are reproduced from that table; the DNA served to infer D and trimming. The repertoire holds about 210,000 clones, with 75% to 90% as singletons. Trimming took 0 bases from V and 8 from J; bases not matched to a gene: 10. Per the germline V gene, CDR1 is MGHRA and CDR2 is YSYEKL. The CDR3 totals 16 residues. The chain is built from TRBV4-1 and TRBJ1-1; 9 bases map to TRBD1. This receptor was taken from a man in his sixties with acute or convalescent COVID-19. Source material: peripheral blood. As DNA, the CDR3 is TGCGCCAGCAGCCAAGAGGGGGGACAGGGCGCCATAGAAGCTTTCTTT. Translated: CASSQEGGQGAIEAFF.